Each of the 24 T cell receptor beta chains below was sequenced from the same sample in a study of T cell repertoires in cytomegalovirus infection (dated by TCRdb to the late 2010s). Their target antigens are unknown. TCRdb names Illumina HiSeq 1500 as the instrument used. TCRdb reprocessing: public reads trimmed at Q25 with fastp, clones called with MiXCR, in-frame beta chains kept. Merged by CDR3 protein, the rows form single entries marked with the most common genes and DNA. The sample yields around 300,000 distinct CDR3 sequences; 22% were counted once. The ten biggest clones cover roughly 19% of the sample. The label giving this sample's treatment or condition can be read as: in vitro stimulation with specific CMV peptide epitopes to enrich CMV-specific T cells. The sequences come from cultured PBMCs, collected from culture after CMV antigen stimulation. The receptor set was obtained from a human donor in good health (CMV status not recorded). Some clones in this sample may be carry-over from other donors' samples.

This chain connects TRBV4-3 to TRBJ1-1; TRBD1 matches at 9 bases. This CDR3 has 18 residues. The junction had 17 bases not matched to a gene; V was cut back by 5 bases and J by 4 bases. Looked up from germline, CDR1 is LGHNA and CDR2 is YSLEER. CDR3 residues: CASSDPIPGQGESTEAFF. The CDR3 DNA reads TGCGCCAGCAGCGATCCAATACCGGGACAGGGTGAAAGCACTGAAGCTTTCTTT.

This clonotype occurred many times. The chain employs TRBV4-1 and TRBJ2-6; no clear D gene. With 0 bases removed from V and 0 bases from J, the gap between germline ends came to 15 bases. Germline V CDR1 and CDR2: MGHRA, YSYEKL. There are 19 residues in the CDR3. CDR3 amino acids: CASSQDQPQVYSGANVLTF. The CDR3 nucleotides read TGCGCCAGCAGCCAAGATCAACCCCAGGTCTACTCTGGGGCCAACGTCCTGACTTTC.

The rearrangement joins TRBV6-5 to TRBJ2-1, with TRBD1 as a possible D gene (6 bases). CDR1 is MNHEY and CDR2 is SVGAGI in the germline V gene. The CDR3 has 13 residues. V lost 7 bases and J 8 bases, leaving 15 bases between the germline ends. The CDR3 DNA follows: TGTGCCAGCACCATAACAGGGAAGGATGAGCAGTTCTTC. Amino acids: CASTITGKDEQFF.

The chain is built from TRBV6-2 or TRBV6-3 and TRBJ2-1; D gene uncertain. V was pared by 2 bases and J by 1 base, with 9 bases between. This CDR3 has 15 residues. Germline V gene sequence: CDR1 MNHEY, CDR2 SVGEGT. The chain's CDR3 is CASSYRAVSYNEQFF. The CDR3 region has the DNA TGTGCCAGCAGTTACCGGGCAGTTTCCTACAATGAGCAGTTCTTC.

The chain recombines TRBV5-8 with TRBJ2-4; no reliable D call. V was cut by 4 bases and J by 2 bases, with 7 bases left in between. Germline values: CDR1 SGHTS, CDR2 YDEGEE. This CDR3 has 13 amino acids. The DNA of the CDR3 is TGTGCCAGCAGCGGAAGTTCCAAAAACATTCAGTACTTC. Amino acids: CASSGSSKNIQYF.

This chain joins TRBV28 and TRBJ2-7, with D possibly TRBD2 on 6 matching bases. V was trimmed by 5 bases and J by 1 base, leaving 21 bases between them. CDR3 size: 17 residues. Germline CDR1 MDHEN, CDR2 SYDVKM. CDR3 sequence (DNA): TGTGCCAGCAGTGGCGGGGTAGCGGATCCTCTTTCCTACGAGCAGTACGTC. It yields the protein CASSGGVADPLSYEQYV.

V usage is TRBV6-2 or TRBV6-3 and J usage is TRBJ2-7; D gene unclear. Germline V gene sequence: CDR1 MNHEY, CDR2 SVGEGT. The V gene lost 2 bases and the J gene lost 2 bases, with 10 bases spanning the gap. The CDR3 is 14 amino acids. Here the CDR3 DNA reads TGTGCCAGCAGTTACCCCCTGGCTCCCTACGAGCAGTACGTC. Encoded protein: CASSYPLAPYEQYV.

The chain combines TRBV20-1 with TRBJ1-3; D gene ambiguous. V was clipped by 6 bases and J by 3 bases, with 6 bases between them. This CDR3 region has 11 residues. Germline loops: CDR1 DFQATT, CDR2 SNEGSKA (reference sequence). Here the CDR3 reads CSAADGNTIYF. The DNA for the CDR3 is TGCAGTGCAGCCGATGGAAACACCATATATTTT.

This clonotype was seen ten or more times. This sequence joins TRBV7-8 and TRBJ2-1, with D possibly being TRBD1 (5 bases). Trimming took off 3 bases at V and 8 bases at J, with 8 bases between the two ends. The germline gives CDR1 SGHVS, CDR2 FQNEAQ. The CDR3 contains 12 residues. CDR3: CASSFRADEQFF. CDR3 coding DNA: TGTGCCAGCAGCTTCAGGGCGGATGAGCAGTTCTTC.

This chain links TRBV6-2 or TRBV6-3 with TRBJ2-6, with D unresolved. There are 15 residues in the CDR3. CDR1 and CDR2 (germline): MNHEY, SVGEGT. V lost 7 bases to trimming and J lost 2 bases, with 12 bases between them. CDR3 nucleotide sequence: TGTGCCAGCAACCGTGGGGTAGCTGGGGCCAACGTCCTGACTTTC. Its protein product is CASNRGVAGANVLTF.

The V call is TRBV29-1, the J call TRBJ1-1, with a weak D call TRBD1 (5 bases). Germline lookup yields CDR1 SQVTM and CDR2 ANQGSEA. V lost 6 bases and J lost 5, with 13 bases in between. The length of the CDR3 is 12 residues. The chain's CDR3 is CSVTRGRTEAFF. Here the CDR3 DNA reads TGCAGCGTAACGCGGGGGAGGACTGAAGCTTTCTTT.

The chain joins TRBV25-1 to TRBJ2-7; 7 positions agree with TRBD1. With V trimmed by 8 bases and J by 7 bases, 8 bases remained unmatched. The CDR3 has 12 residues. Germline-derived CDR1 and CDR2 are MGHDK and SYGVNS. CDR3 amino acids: CASGTTTGEQYF. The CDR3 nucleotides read TGTGCCAGCGGAACTACGACAGGGGAGCAGTACTTC.

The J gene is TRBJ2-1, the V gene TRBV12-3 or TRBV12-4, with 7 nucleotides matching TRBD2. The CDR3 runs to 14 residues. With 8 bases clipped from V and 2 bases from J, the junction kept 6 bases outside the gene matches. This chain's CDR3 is CASRVGGTYNEQFF. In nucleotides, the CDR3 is TGTGCCAGCCGAGTGGGAGGGACCTACAATGAGCAGTTCTTC.

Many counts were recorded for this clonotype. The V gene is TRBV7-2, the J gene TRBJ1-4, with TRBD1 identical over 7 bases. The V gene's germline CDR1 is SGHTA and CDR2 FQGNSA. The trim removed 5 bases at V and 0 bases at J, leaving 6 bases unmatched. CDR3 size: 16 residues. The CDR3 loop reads CASSPWDRPTNEKLFF. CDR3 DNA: TGTGCCAGCAGCCCATGGGACAGACCAACTAATGAAAAACTGTTTTTT.

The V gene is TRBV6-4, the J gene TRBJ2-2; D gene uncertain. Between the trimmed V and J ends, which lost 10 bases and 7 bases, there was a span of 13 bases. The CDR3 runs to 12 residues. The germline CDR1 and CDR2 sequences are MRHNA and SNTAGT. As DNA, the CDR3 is TGTGCCACACGCAATTTGATCGGGGAGCTGTTTTTT. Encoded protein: CATRNLIGELFF.

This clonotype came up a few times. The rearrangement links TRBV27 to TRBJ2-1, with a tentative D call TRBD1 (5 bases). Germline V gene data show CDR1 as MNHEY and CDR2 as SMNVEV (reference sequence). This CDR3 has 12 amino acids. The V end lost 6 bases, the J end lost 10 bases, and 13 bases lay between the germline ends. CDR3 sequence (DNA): TGTGCCAGCAGCTCGGGCAGGGTGGAGCAGTTCTTC. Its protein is CASSSGRVEQFF.

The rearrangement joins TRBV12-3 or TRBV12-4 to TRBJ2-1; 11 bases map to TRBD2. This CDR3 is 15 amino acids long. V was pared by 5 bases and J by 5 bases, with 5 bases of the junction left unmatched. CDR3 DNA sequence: TGTGCCAGCAGTCTCACTAGCGGGAGTCACAATGAGCAGTTCTTC. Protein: CASSLTSGSHNEQFF.

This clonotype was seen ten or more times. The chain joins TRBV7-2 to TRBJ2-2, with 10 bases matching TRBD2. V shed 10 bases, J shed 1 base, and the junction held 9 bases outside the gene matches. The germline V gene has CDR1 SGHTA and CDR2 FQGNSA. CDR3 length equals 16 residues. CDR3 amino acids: CATPAVAGGNTGELFF. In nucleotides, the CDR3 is TGTGCCACTCCAGCCGTAGCGGGAGGGAACACCGGGGAGCTGTTTTTT. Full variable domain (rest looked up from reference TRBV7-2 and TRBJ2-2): GAGVSQSPSNKVTEKGKDVELRCDPISGHTALYWYRQSLGQGLEFLIYFQGNSAPDKSGLPSDRFSAERTGGSVSTLTIQRTQQEDSAVYLCATPAVAGGNTGELFFGEGSRLTVL.

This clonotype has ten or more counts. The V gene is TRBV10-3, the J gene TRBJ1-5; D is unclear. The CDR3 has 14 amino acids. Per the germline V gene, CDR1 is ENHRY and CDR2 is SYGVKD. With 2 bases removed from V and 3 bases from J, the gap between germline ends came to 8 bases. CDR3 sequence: CAISERGDNQPQHF. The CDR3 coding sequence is TGTGCCATCAGTGAGCGTGGGGACAATCAGCCCCAGCATTTT.

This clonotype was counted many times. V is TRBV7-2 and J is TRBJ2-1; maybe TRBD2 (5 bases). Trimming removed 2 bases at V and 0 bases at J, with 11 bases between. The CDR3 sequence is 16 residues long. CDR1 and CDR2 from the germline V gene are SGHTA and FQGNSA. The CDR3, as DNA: TGTGCCAGCAGCTTAATTGAACTAGGCTCCTACAATGAGCAGTTCTTC. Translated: CASSLIELGSYNEQFF.

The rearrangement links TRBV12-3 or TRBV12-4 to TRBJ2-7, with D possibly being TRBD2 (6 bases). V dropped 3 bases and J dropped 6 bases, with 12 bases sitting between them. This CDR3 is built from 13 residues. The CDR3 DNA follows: TGTGCCAGCAGTTTCGGCGGGGTAGGCGAGCAGTACGTC. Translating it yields CASSFGGVGEQYV.

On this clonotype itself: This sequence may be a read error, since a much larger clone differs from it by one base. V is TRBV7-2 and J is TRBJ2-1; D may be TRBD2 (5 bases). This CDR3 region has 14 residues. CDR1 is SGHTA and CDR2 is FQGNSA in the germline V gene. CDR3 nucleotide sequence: TGTGCCAGCAGCTTAAGGCGGGCCGACAATGAGCTGTTCTTC. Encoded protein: CASSLRRADNELFF.

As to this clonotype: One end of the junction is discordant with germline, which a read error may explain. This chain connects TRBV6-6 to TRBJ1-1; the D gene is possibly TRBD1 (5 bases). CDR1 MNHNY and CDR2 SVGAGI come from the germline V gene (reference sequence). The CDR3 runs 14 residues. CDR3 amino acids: CASSYSYRNTEASF. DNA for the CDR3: TGTGCCAGCAGTTACTCGTACAGGAACACTGAAGCTTCCTTT.

Written as DNA, the CDR3 is TGTGCCAGCAGCTCCTTCAGGACCCAAGAGACCCAGTACTTC. Its protein product is CASSSFRTQETQYF. The chain links TRBV7-9 to TRBJ2-5; D is undetermined. This CDR3 has 14 amino acids. Per germline, CDR1 SEHNR and CDR2 FQNEAQ (reference sequence). The V end lost 4 bases, the J end lost 1 base, and 10 bases lay between the germline ends.